A selection of T cell receptor beta chains follows, all from one sample in a study of blood T cell repertoires in COVID-19. Only in-frame clones appear in the TCRdb table, and some are missing; sequencing was by immunoSEQ multiplex PCR. The sample yields 250,000 to 300,000 clones, 91% seen once. The specimen was PBMCs or T cells enriched from blood (not recorded which). The origin of the receptors is a human donor in a cohort exposed to, infected with or recovered from COVID-19 (not recorded which). The donor label of this sample is uncertain. The CDR3 runs from the conserved cysteine through the conserved F or W. Fields, in order: V gene, clone size, J gene, D gene, CDR3 protein, CDR3 DNA. The D gene is left open where the match is weak. The size of a clone is reported for some rows only, either as once, few or many, or as a class for expanded clones.

>TRBV9|.|TRBJ2-1|.
CASSVTGRSYNEQFF
TGTGCCAGCAGCGTTACAGGTAGATCCTACAATGAGCAGTTCTTC
>TRBV25-1|.|TRBJ1-1|TRBD1
CASSFPTGTANF
TGTGCCAGCAGTTTTCCAACCGGGACAGCGAACTTT
>TRBV20-1|.|TRBJ1-2|TRBD1
CSASPTGGMGLNYGYTF
TGCAGTGCTAGTCCGACAGGGGGAATGGGGTTAAACTATGGCTACACCTTC
>TRBV29-1|.|TRBJ1-5|TRBD1
CSVGTGGQPQHF
TGCAGCGTCGGGACAGGGGGTCAGCCCCAGCATTTT
>TRBV4-3|.|TRBJ1-1|.
CASSQDGARKNTEAFF
TGCGCCAGCAGCCAAGATGGGGCCAGGAAGAACACTGAAGCTTTCTTT
>TRBV7-2|.|TRBJ1-2|.
CASSLVLGVSGGYTF
TGTGCCAGCAGCTTAGTTCTCGGCGTGTCGGGTGGCTACACCTTC
>TRBV19|.|TRBJ1-3|.
CASSRGEGSGNTIYF
TGTGCCAGCAGTAGGGGAGAGGGCTCTGGAAACACCATATATTTT
>TRBV14|once|TRBJ1-1|.
CAAPWTAEAFF
TGTGCCGCCCCCTGGACTGCTGAAGCTTTCTTT
>TRBV21-1|.|TRBJ1-1|.
CASSKAVAGGRPMNTEAFF
TGTGCCAGCAGCAAAGCGGTCGCAGGGGGCCGTCCTATGAACACTGAAGCTTTCTTT
>TRBV5-5|.|TRBJ2-7|TRBD2
CASSLLAGRYEQYF
TGTGCCAGCAGCTTGCTAGCGGGGAGATACGAGCAGTACTTC
>TRBV27|.|TRBJ1-2|.
CASSPDYLGANYGYTF
TGTGCCAGCAGCCCTGACTACCTGGGCGCTAACTATGGCTACACCTTC
>TRBV4-1|.|TRBJ1-4|.
CASSRAPAGGSGEKLFF
TGCGCCAGCTCTCGAGCCCCTGCGGGGGGGTCAGGTGAAAAACTGTTTTTT
>TRBV5-4|.|TRBJ2-2|.
CASSLVQGRTGELFF
TGTGCCAGCAGCTTGGTTCAGGGGCGAACCGGGGAGCTGTTTTTT
>TRBV19|.|TRBJ1-1|.
CAVQNMNTEAFF
TGTGCGGTACAGAACATGAACACTGAAGCTTTCTTT
>TRBV2|few|TRBJ2-7|.
CASSERSSYEQYF
TGTGCCAGCAGTGAAAGGAGCTCCTACGAGCAGTACTTC
>TRBV7-9|.|TRBJ1-1|.
CASSSHESTEAFF
TGTGCCAGCAGCTCCCACGAGAGCACTGAAGCTTTCTTT
>TRBV24-1|.|TRBJ2-5|TRBD2
CATSDPTSGDETQYF
TGTGCCACCAGTGACCCGACTAGCGGGGATGAGACCCAGTACTTC
>TRBV5-6|.|TRBJ2-3|TRBD2
CASSRGLAGPYTDTQYF
TGTGCCAGCAGCCGGGGACTAGCGGGGCCGTACACAGATACGCAGTATTTT
>TRBV11-2|.|TRBJ1-1|.
CASSLMTGLPKAEAFF
TGTGCCAGCAGCCTCATGACAGGCTTACCTAAGGCTGAAGCTTTCTTT
>TRBV25-1|.|TRBJ1-5|TRBD1
CASNQTGVNQPQHF
TGTGCCAGCAACCAGACAGGGGTCAATCAGCCCCAGCATTTT
>TRBV7-2|.|TRBJ2-3|.
CASSQTGSTQYF
TGTGCCAGCAGCCAAACAGGGTCAACGCAGTATTTT
>TRBV20-1|.|TRBJ2-5|TRBD2
CSASPLAGDRETQYF
TGCAGTGCTAGTCCCCTAGCGGGGGATCGGGAGACCCAGTACTTC
>TRBV15|.|TRBJ2-1|.
CATSRGVDIYYNEQFF
TGTGCCACCAGCAGAGGGGTTGACATTTACTACAATGAGCAGTTCTTC
>TRBV30|once|TRBJ2-7|TRBD1
CAWSYGQGAYEQYF
TGTGCCTGGAGTTATGGACAGGGAGCCTACGAGCAGTACTTC
>TRBV5-1|.|TRBJ1-6|TRBD1
CASSLWTGTNSPLHF
TGCGCCAGCAGCTTGTGGACAGGGACTAATTCACCCCTCCACTTT
>TRBV7-6|.|TRBJ2-3|TRBD2
CASSPRTSGGPDTDTQYF
TGTGCCAGCAGCCCCAGGACTAGCGGGGGTCCTGACACAGATACGCAGTATTTT
>TRBV2|.|TRBJ2-7|TRBD2
CASSAQTSVSYEQYF
TGTGCCAGCAGTGCCCAGACTAGCGTCTCCTACGAGCAGTACTTC
>TRBV9|once|TRBJ1-2|.
CASTQGNYGYTF
TGTGCCAGCACTCAGGGCAACTATGGCTACACCTTC
>TRBV19|.|TRBJ1-1|.
CASSLGLSTEAFF
TGTGCCAGTAGTCTGGGACTTTCGACTGAAGCTTTCTTT